The 14 T cell receptor beta chains below all came from one sample that was sequenced in a study of molecular identifiers for immune sequencing clone quantification. TCRdb reprocessed the PCR reads via MiXCR and lists one record per CDR3 protein. The sample consists of under 600,000 distinct CDR3 sequences, roughly 25% of them appearing once. Sequencing input: naive CD8+ T cells from blood, with Jurkat cell RNA spiked in. Subset in this sample: FACS-sorted CD8+CD4-CCR7+CD45RA+ naive T cells. These receptors all come from a human donor in good health. Some libraries in this study had Jurkat cell RNA spiked in.

This clonotype came up many times. The V and J genes are TRBV19 and TRBJ1-5; D possibly corresponds to TRBD1 (6 bases). Germline CDR1 LNHDA, CDR2 SQIVND (reference sequence). The CDR3 totals 14 residues. V was pared by 4 bases and J by 6 bases, with 13 bases between. The CDR3 reads CASSTTGLIQPQHF. CDR3 nucleotide sequence: TGTGCCAGTAGTACAACAGGGTTAATTCAGCCCCAGCATTTT. Based on the CDR3 plus reference TRBV19 and TRBJ1-5, the full variable domain is DGGITQSPKYLFRKEGQNVTLSCEQNLNHDAMYWYRQDPGQGLRLIYYSQIVNDFQKGDIAEGYSVSREKKESFPLTVTSAQKNPTAFYLCASSTTGLIQPQHFGDGTRLSIL.

About this clonotype: A clone one base away is much larger, so this may be a read error. The J gene is TRBJ1-1, the V gene TRBV2; D gene ambiguous. With 3 bases removed from V and 4 bases from J, the gap between germline ends came to 12 bases. CDR1 SNHLY and CDR2 FYNNEI come from the germline V gene. The CDR3 is made up of 14 amino acids. Here the CDR3 reads CASSDGLAATEAFF. The CDR3 DNA sequence: TGTGCCAGCAGTGATGGCCTCGCCGCCACTGAAGCTTTCTTT.

This clonotype has a handful of counts. J is TRBJ2-7 and V is TRBV20-1, with D possibly TRBD1 on 5 matching bases. Trimming took off 0 bases at V and 1 base at J, with 13 bases between the two ends. CDR1 is DFQATT, CDR2 SNEGSKA, per germline (reference sequence). The CDR3 sequence is 15 residues long. This CDR3 is CSARDQGRSSYEQYF. CDR3 DNA: TGCAGTGCTAGAGACCAGGGAAGGTCGTCCTACGAGCAGTACTTC.

This clonotype was counted ten times or more. V is TRBV29-1 and J is TRBJ2-2; D might be TRBD2 (7 bases). V was cut by 2 bases and J by 1 base, with 17 bases left in between. From germline, CDR1 is SQVTM and CDR2 ANQGSEA. The CDR3 has 17 amino acids. The DNA of the CDR3 is TGCAGCGTTGAACAACGGGGGGCTAACCTGAACACCGGGGAGCTGTTTTTT. Amino acids: CSVEQRGANLNTGELFF.

About this clonotype: Just one base apart from a much larger clone, this may be a read error. This chain links TRBV28 with TRBJ2-7; no firm D call. The germline V gene has CDR1 MDHEN and CDR2 SYDVKM. The CDR3 covers 13 residues. V shed 9 bases and J shed 9 bases, with 21 bases lying between them. The CDR3, as DNA: TGTGCCAGTCACCCCGGAAATATCCACGGGCAGTACTTC. Residues: CASHPGNIHGQYF.

The chain carries TRBV7-3 and TRBJ2-3; 8 positions agree with TRBD2. CDR3 size: 15 residues. CDR1 and CDR2 (germline): SGHTA, FQGTGA. Losses at the gene ends were 4 bases for V and 4 bases for J; bases not matched to a gene: 7. CDR3 region: CASSSSGSIADTQYF. The CDR3 nucleotides are TGTGCCAGCAGCTCTAGCGGGTCTATCGCAGATACGCAGTATTTT. Using reference TRBV7-3 and TRBJ2-3 for the parts outside the CDR3, the full variable domain is GAGVSQTPSNKVTEKGKYVELRCDPISGHTALYWYRQSLGQGPEFLIYFQGTGAADDSGLPNDRFFAVRPEGSVSTLKIQRTERGDSAVYLCASSSSGSIADTQYFGPGTRLTVL.

This clonotype showed up many times. J is TRBJ2-7 and V is TRBV4-3, with 7 bases lining up with TRBD2. The V gene's germline CDR1 is LGHNA and CDR2 YSLEER. V gave up 3 bases and J gave up 5 bases; unmatched junction bases: 7. The CDR3 sequence is 14 residues long. The CDR3 region is CASSQSGGSHEQYF. DNA for the CDR3: TGCGCCAGCAGCCAGTCCGGGGGGTCGCACGAGCAGTACTTC.

This chain connects TRBV27 to TRBJ2-7, with D tentatively TRBD1 or TRBD2 (5 bases each). Germline CDR1 MNHEY, CDR2 SMNVEV (reference sequence). V was cut by 0 bases and J by 3 bases, with 12 bases left in between. The CDR3 extends over 15 amino acids. CDR3 loop: CASSLSGAGYYEQYF. The CDR3 nucleotides read TGTGCCAGCAGTTTATCAGGGGCGGGCTACTACGAGCAGTACTTC.

Note on this clonotype: A much more abundant neighbour one base away suggests this may be a read error. V and J are TRBV12-3 or TRBV12-4 and TRBJ1-4; possibly TRBD1 for D (5 bases). The CDR3 covers 16 residues. Trimming took off 5 bases at V and 7 bases at J, with 20 bases between the two ends. The CDR3 loop is CASSPHSGGFVEKLFF. The CDR3 DNA reads as TGTGCCAGCAGTCCACACTCTGGGGGGTTCGTTGAAAAACTGTTTTTT.

J is TRBJ2-2 and V is TRBV29-1, with D maybe TRBD1 (5 bases). The CDR3 is 14 residues long. The V end was cut by 3 bases, the J end by 6 bases, with 14 bases between. Germline CDR1 SQVTM, CDR2 ANQGSEA. CDR3 sequence reads: CSVEGPRAPGELFF. DNA of the CDR3: TGCAGCGTTGAGGGCCCCAGGGCCCCCGGGGAGCTGTTTTTT.

The chain combines TRBV11-2 with TRBJ2-4, with a tentative D call TRBD2 (5 bases). The CDR3 is made up of 13 amino acids. The V and J ends lost 5 bases and 7 bases respectively, with 12 bases between them. Germline V gives CDR1 SGHAT, CDR2 FQNNGV. The CDR3 is CASSTLRGNIQYF. CDR3 DNA sequence: TGTGCCAGCAGCACTCTCCGGGGTAACATTCAGTACTTC. Based on the CDR3 plus reference TRBV11-2 and TRBJ2-4, the full variable domain is EAGVAQSPRYKIIEKRQSVAFWCNPISGHATLYWYQQILGQGPKLLIQFQNNGVVDDSQLPKDRFSAERLKGVDSTLKIQPAKLEDSAVYLCASSTLRGNIQYFGAGTRLSVL.

The chain carries TRBV5-5 and TRBJ1-1; D remains ambiguous. The V gene's germline CDR1 is SGHKS and CDR2 YYEKEE (reference sequence). Trimming took off 5 bases at V and 4 bases at J, with 12 bases between the two ends. CDR3 length: 13 residues. The CDR3 sequence: CASRLTTSTEAFF. The CDR3 DNA reads as TGTGCCAGCAGATTAACGACAAGCACTGAAGCTTTCTTT.

As concerns this clonotype: An end of the junction differs from the germline gene, which may be a read error. The chain employs TRBV20-1 and TRBJ2-7, with a possible D match to TRBD1 (5 bases). The CDR3 length is 15 residues. Germline-derived CDR1 and CDR2 are DFQATT and SNEGSKA (reference sequence). The CDR3 reads CSAREKTEAPYGQYF. CDR3 bases: TGCAGTGCTAGAGAGAAGACAGAAGCTCCCTACGGGCAGTACTTC.

The gene calls are TRBV6-1 and TRBJ2-7; 7 positions match TRBD1. The V gene's germline CDR1 is MNHNS and CDR2 SASEGT. V trimming: 2 bases; J trimming: 1 base; junction bases outside the gene matches: 11. The CDR3 spans 17 residues. The CDR3 reads CASSEYPGTDLSYEQYF. In nucleotides, the CDR3 is TGTGCCAGCAGTGAATATCCCGGGACAGATCTTTCCTACGAGCAGTACTTC.